Following are 27 T cell receptor beta chains from one sample sequenced in a study of Ad26.COV2.S vaccination and SARS-CoV-2 variants. Indicated treatment: around 19 received Ad26.COV2.S at low or high dose, single or two shots; about five received placebo; per-sample allocation not given. Sampling was done on day 63 after the first vaccine or placebo injection. Data came from immunoSEQ multiplex PCR; TCRdb stores just in-frame clones and leaves some out. The table records more than 300,000 clones, around four fifths of them present only once. The sequenced sample was peripheral blood, obtained in a trial of Ad26.COV2.S vaccine versus placebo. All receptors come from a person between 18 and 59 years old who received the Ad26.COV2.S COVID-19 vaccine or a placebo.

The genes are TRBV5-1 and TRBJ2-1, with 8 bases matching TRBD1. This CDR3 has 15 amino acids. Germline CDR1 SGHRS, CDR2 YFSETQ. V dropped 4 bases and J dropped 4; count of bases not matched to a gene: 7. CDR3: CASSTGQDPYNEQFF. CDR3 bases: TGCGCCAGCAGCACGGGACAGGATCCGTACAATGAGCAGTTCTTC.

Regarding this clone: A much larger clone lies one base from this, so it may be a read error. The V call is TRBV11-3, the J call TRBJ2-3, with D hard to call. The CDR3 covers 13 residues. From germline, CDR1 is SGHNT and CDR2 YENEEA. V was clipped by 2 bases and J by 0 bases, with 3 bases between them. The CDR3: CASSLPSTDTQYF. CDR3 nucleotides: TGTGCCAGCAGCTTACCTAGCACAGATACGCAGTATTTT.

A few counts support this clone. The V and J genes are TRBV9 and TRBJ1-2; a weak D match, TRBD1 (5 bases). The germline gives CDR1 SGDLS, CDR2 YYNGEE. There are 15 residues in the CDR3. Deletions cut 3 bases from V and 2 bases from J, with 14 bases between. DNA for the CDR3: TGTGCCAGCAGCGCGGGGGACGGAACGAACTATGGCTACACCTTC. It specifies CASSAGDGTNYGYTF.

This chain connects TRBV4-1 to TRBJ2-7; 8 bases fit TRBD1. Germline V gives CDR1 MGHRA, CDR2 YSYEKL. The CDR3 covers 15 residues. After removal of 4 bases from V and 3 bases from J, the junction contained 8 bases not matched to a gene. The DNA for the CDR3 is TGCGCCAGCAGCCCCGGAGGGACAGGCTACTACGAGCAGTACTTC. Amino acid sequence: CASSPGGTGYYEQYF.

CDR3 region: CASSLPSGTGGNSPLHF. The CDR3 nucleotides read TGCGCCAGCAGCTTGCCCTCCGGGACAGGGGGTAATTCACCCCTCCACTTT. The chain uses TRBV5-1 and TRBJ1-6; 11 bases match TRBD1. Unmatched junction bases numbered 6, after V lost 1 base and J lost 6 bases. Germline V gene data show CDR1 as SGHRS and CDR2 as YFSETQ. The CDR3 sequence is 17 residues long. The full variable domain, completed using reference TRBV5-1 and TRBJ1-6, is KAGVTQTPRYLIKTRGQQVTLSCSPISGHRSVSWYQQTPGQGLQFLFEYFSETQRNKGNFPGRFSGRQFSNSRSEMNVSTLELGDSALYLCASSLPSGTGGNSPLHFGNGTRLTVT.

The rearrangement joins TRBV5-1 to TRBJ2-3; D not certain. V dropped 3 bases and J dropped 2 bases, with 10 bases sitting between them. Per the germline V gene, CDR1 is SGHRS and CDR2 is YFSETQ. This CDR3 region has 14 residues. In nucleotides, the CDR3 is TGCGCCAGCAGCTCCGGATTGTACACAGATACGCAGTATTTT. Translation gives CASSSGLYTDTQYF.

The chain couples TRBV7-9 to TRBJ2-2, with a tentative D call TRBD2 (5 bases). V lost 2 bases and J lost 2, with 12 bases in between. Germline CDR1 and CDR2: SEHNR and FQNEAQ (reference sequence). The CDR3 has 16 residues. The chain's CDR3 is CASSLTSGLNTGELFF. CDR3 DNA: TGTGCCAGCAGCTTAACCAGCGGATTAAACACCGGGGAGCTGTTTTTT.

J is TRBJ1-6 and V is TRBV28; D may be TRBD1 (5 bases). Germline-derived CDR1 and CDR2 are MDHEN and SYDVKM. Trimming stripped 2 bases from V and 7 bases from J, with 9 bases between. This CDR3 has 14 residues. The DNA for the CDR3 is TGTGCCAGCAGTTTAGCGGGACCCAATTCACCCCTCCACTTT. Protein sequence: CASSLAGPNSPLHF.

The V and J genes are TRBV5-1 and TRBJ2-7; 9 nucleotides align to TRBD2. This CDR3 is built from 15 residues. Losses at the gene ends were 4 bases for V and 6 bases for J; bases not matched to a gene: 11. Germline V gene lookup returns CDR1 SGHRS and CDR2 YFSETQ. The CDR3 nucleotides read TGCGCCAGCAGCACCGGGGGGACTAGCTTCACCGAGCAGTACTTC. Its translation is CASSTGGTSFTEQYF.

This chain connects TRBV19 to TRBJ2-7, with D tentatively TRBD1 (6 bases). The CDR3 has 17 residues. V was pared by 3 bases and J by 0 bases, with 18 bases between. Germline CDR1 is LNHDA and CDR2 is SQIVND (reference sequence). The CDR3 sequence is CASSMAGWDKSSYEQYF. CDR3 in DNA: TGTGCCAGTAGTATGGCCGGGTGGGACAAATCCTCCTACGAGCAGTACTTC.

This clone was detected only once. The chain couples TRBV6-5 to TRBJ1-1; tentative D call: TRBD1 (6 bases). CDR1 and CDR2 (germline): MNHEY, SVGAGI. The CDR3 covers 12 residues. The germline V and J ends were trimmed by 6 bases and 4 bases, with 9 bases remaining between them. CDR3 in DNA: TGTGCCAGCAGACACAGGGCCACTGAAGCTTTCTTT. Amino acids: CASRHRATEAFF.

Details on this clone: The identical CDR3 is also encoded by other nucleotide sequences in the sample. This chain uses TRBV5-1 with TRBJ1-5; D remains ambiguous. Trimming removed 0 bases from V and 0 bases from J, with 7 bases in between. Per the germline V gene, CDR1 is SGHRS and CDR2 is YFSETQ. The CDR3 consists of 15 residues. This chain's CDR3 is CASSLDGYSNQPQHF. DNA for the CDR3: TGCGCCAGCAGCTTGGATGGATATAGCAATCAGCCCCAGCATTTT.

This clone was detected a few times. The rearrangement joins TRBV28 to TRBJ1-2; unclear D gene. CDR1 MDHEN and CDR2 SYDVKM come from the germline V gene. V lost 4 bases and J lost 4, with 7 bases in between. This CDR3 is built from 12 residues. Here the CDR3 reads CASSSVAYGYTF. Written as DNA, the CDR3 is TGTGCCAGCAGTTCTGTCGCCTATGGCTACACCTTC.

CDR3 DNA: TGTGCCAGCACTTCGGGACAGGATCCCAAAAACATTCAGTACTTC. This codes for CASTSGQDPKNIQYF. The chain is built from TRBV7-9 and TRBJ2-4; 8 positions match TRBD1. CDR3 length equals 15 residues. In germline, CDR1 is SEHNR, CDR2 FQNEAQ (reference sequence). The junction had 7 bases not matched to a gene; V was cut back by 7 bases and J by 2 bases. Together with reference TRBV7-9 and TRBJ2-4, the CDR3 gives the full variable domain: DTGVSQNPRHKITKRGQNVTFRCDPISEHNRLYWYRQTLGQGPEFLTYFQNEAQLEKSRLLSDRFSAERPKGSFSTLEIQRTEQGDSAMYLCASTSGQDPKNIQYFGAGTRLSVL.

The chain links TRBV12-3 or TRBV12-4 to TRBJ1-5; D not certain. Trimming removed 3 bases from V and 8 bases from J, with 11 bases in between. The CDR3 contains 13 residues. The CDR3 bases are TGTGCCAGCAGTTTTGGAGCCCAAAAGCCCCAGCATTTT. It specifies CASSFGAQKPQHF.

This clone was picked up a small number of times. The chain links TRBV3-1 (or the pseudogene TRBV3-2) to TRBJ1-5; D is possibly TRBD1 (5 bases). The CDR3 runs to 15 residues. The germline CDR1 and CDR2 sequences are LGHDT and YNNKEL (reference sequence). V lost 3 bases to trimming and J lost 6 bases, with 15 bases between them. The CDR3 protein is CASSQRGRTPQPQHF. Here the CDR3 DNA reads TGTGCCAGCAGCCAGCGAGGCAGGACACCTCAGCCCCAGCATTTT.

V gene TRBV2 combines with J gene TRBJ1-2; TRBD1 might be the D (5 bases). This CDR3 has 17 amino acids. The V end was cut by 0 bases, the J end by 4 bases, with 18 bases between. The germline CDR1 and CDR2 sequences are SNHLY and FYNNEI. As DNA, the CDR3 is TGTGCCAGCAGTGAAGCAGGGCAGGACATCGCCCGCTATGGCTACACCTTC. Translating it yields CASSEAGQDIARYGYTF.

This chain's CDR3 is CASTSSTSYTGELFF. The DNA for the CDR3 is TGTGCCAGCACCTCCTCGACTAGCTACACCGGGGAGCTGTTTTTT. The rearrangement links TRBV6-5 to TRBJ2-2; TRBD2 matches at 7 bases. Germline CDR1 is MNHEY and CDR2 is SVGAGI. V shed 7 bases and J 3 bases; nucleotides not matched to a gene: 8. The CDR3 covers 15 residues.

For the CDR3, the DNA is TGTGCCAGCAGCGTAGAACCCCACGACATGAATGGCTACACCTTC. The encoded protein is CASSVEPHDMNGYTF. J is TRBJ1-2 and V is TRBV9; no firm D call. Germline CDR1 SGDLS, CDR2 YYNGEE. Trimming took 0 bases from V and 6 from J, leaving 15 bases between them. The CDR3 is 15 amino acids.

The chain uses TRBV28 and TRBJ2-3; TRBD1 is a possible D gene (5 bases). Looked up from germline, CDR1 is MDHEN and CDR2 is SYDVKM. This CDR3 comprises 15 residues. V shed 1 base and J shed 2 bases, with 10 bases lying between them. The CDR3 loop reads CASSLFRVYTDTQYF. CDR3 coding DNA: TGTGCCAGCAGTTTATTCAGGGTTTACACAGATACGCAGTATTTT.

This clone was detected once. The chain employs TRBV2 and TRBJ2-4; weak D call: TRBD1 (6 bases). Deletions cut 7 bases from V and 0 bases from J, with 10 bases between. CDR1 and CDR2 (germline): SNHLY, FYNNEI. CDR3 length equals 14 residues. The CDR3 sequence is CASIGTLAKNIQYF. The CDR3 DNA reads TGTGCCAGCATAGGGACACTAGCCAAAAACATTCAGTACTTC. Together with reference TRBV2 and TRBJ2-4, the CDR3 gives the full variable domain: EPEVTQTPSHQVTQMGQEVILRCVPISNHLYFYWYRQILGQKVEFLVSFYNNEISEKSEIFDDQFSVERPDGSNFTLKIRSTKLEDSAMYFCASIGTLAKNIQYFGAGTRLSVL.

The chain employs TRBV12-3 or TRBV12-4 and TRBJ1-2; D unresolved. Trimming shortened V by 3 bases and J by 14 bases, and 16 bases separated the two germline ends. The CDR3 sequence is 12 residues long. The CDR3 DNA reads TGTGCCAGCAGTTTGGCGGCCACGAACGAAACCTTC. As protein: CASSLAATNETF.

The chain uses TRBV28 and TRBJ2-7; D uncertain. Trimming shortened V by 2 bases and J by 3 bases, and 11 bases separated the two germline ends. The germline gives CDR1 MDHEN, CDR2 SYDVKM. The CDR3 is made up of 14 amino acids. The CDR3 nucleotides are TGTGCCAGCAGTTTAGTGGACGGAATCTACGAGCAGTACTTC. It yields the protein CASSLVDGIYEQYF.

This rearrangement joins TRBV7-8 to TRBJ2-7; possibly TRBD1 or TRBD2 for D (5 bases each). The CDR3 has 15 residues. Germline CDR1 SGHVS, CDR2 FQNEAQ. Trimming removed 5 bases from V and 1 base from J, with 15 bases in between. The DNA of the CDR3 is TGTGCCAGCAGCCCGGGGCGGGTAGGGTCCTACGAGCAGTACTTC. Translated: CASSPGRVGSYEQYF.

The chain is built from TRBV12-3 or TRBV12-4 and TRBJ1-1, with D perhaps matching TRBD1 (6 bases). This CDR3 is built from 12 residues. V gave up 6 bases and J gave up 4 bases, with 9 bases separating them. CDR3 DNA sequence: TGTGCCAGCAGGAGGGGGGGCACTGAAGCTTTCTTT. Translated, it gives CASRRGGTEAFF.

A single count supports this clone. In DNA, the CDR3 is TGCGCCAGCAGCCAAGATCGGGAGTACGAGCAGTACTTC. Translated: CASSQDREYEQYF. J is TRBJ2-7 and V is TRBV4-1; D might be TRBD2 (6 bases). V was pared by 0 bases and J by 4 bases, with 7 bases between. This CDR3 has 13 residues. From germline, CDR1 is MGHRA and CDR2 YSYEKL.

This chain links TRBV5-4 with TRBJ2-2, with D perhaps TRBD1 (6 bases). The CDR3 extends over 15 amino acids. The ends were cut back, 4 bases at V and 0 bases at J, with 10 bases in the middle. CDR1 is SGHNT, CDR2 YYREEE, per germline (reference sequence). The CDR3 loop reads CASSTGMANTGELFF. CDR3 in DNA: TGTGCCAGCAGCACAGGGATGGCGAACACCGGGGAGCTGTTTTTT.